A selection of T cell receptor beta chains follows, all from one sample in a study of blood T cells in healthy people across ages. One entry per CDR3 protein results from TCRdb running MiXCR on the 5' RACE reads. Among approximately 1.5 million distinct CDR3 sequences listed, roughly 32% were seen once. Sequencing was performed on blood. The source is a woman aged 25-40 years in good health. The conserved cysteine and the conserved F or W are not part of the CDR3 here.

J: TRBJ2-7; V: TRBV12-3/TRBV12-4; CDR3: ASSKAGTGNYEQY
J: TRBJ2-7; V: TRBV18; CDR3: AGSPTAGAYEQY
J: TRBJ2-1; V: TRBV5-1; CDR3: ASSPWWRSSYNEQF
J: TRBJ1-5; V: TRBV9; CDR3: ASSALDSGEPQH
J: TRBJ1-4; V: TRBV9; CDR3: ASSVGVGNEKLF
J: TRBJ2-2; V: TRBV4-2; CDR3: ASSQGQIYTGELF
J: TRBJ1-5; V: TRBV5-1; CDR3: ASSPSADSNQPQH
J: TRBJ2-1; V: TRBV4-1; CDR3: ASSQDRFGIEQL
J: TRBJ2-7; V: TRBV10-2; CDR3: GSSVIGDEQY
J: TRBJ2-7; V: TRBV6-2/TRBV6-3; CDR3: ASSSTGASYYEQY
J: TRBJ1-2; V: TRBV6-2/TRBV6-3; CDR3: ASSYSPRIYGYT
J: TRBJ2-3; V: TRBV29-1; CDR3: SVEKGAGARSPSTDTQY